The T cell receptor beta chain described here comes from a study of blood T cells in healthy people across ages. Points from the study as a whole: A conclusive naive versus antigen-experienced comparison was prevented by the unsorted PBMCs.

The CDR3 is made up of 16 amino acids. V lost 5 bases and J lost 5, with 18 bases in between. A second roughly 7 to 12 cycle PCR used barcoded and J-beta primers. TCRdb independently ran MiXCR on the 5' RACE reads; one entry per CDR3 protein. The repertoire consists of under 1,000,000 distinct CDR3 sequences, with roughly 35% occurring once and the leading ten covering approximately 13%. About this clonotype: What it binds is not known.

The sample taken for sequencing was blood. The genes are TRBV12-3 or TRBV12-4 and TRBJ2-2; D is tentatively TRBD1 or TRBD2 (5 bases each). This TCR came from a young man in good health. CDR3 amino acids: CASSPPGRKETGELFF. Written as DNA, the CDR3 is TGTGCCAGCAGTCCCCCGGGACGGAAGGAAACCGGGGAGCTGTTTTTT.